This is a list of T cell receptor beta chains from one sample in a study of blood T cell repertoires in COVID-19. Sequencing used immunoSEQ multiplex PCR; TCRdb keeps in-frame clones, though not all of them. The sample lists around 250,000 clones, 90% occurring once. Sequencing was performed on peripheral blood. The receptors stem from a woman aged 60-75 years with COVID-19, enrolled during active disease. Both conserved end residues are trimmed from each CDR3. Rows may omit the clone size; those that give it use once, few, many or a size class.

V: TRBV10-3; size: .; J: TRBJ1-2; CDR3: AISGGTGYGYT
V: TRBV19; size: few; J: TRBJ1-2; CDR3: ASSTGTGQLYGYT
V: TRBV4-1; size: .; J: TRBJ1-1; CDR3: ASSPYRGQTEAF
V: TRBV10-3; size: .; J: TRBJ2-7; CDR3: AISTTGSSYEQY
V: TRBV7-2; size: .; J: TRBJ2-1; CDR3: ASSLPGGATNNEQF
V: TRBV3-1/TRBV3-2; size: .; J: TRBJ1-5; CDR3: ASSQDRDQPQH
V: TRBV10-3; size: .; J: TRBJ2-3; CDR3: AISGIQTSGGDPSTDTQY
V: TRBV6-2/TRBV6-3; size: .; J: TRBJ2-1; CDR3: ASSYSTSGGGNEQF
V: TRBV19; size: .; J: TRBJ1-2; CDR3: ASSAGFAYGYT
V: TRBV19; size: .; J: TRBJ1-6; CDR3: ASSIGGDMDSPLH
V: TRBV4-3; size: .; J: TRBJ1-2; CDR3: ASSQDVVRHYGYT
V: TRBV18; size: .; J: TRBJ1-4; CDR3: ASSPPILGLNEKLF
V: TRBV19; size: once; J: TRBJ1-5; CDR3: ASSMRVYSNQPQH
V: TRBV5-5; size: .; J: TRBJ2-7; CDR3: ASSLDRSPPYEQY
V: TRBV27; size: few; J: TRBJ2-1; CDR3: ASSSTYNEQF
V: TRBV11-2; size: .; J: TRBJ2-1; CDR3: ASSLQRTSGHNEQF
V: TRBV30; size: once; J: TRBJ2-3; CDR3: AWSSDIDTQY
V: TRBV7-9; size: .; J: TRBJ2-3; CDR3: ASSWGHLLDTDTQY
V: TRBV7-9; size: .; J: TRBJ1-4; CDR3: ASSLAYLTDRNEKLF
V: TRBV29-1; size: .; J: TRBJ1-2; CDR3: SVGGQGAANYGYT
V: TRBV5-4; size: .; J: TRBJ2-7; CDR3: ASSYKLAGGYEQY
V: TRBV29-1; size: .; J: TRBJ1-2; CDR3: SVSGGNYGYT
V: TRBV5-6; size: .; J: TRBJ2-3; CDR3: ASSLVIRTPRDTQY
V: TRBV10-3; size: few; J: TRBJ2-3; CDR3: AIKERGGTDTQY
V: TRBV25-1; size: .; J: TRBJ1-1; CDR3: ASSGQMNTEAF
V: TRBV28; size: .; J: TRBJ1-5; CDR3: ASSLGQSNQPQH
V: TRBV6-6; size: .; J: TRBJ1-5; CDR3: ASSQGAGQPQH
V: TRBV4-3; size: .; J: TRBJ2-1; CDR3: ASSQLTSGGLDEQF
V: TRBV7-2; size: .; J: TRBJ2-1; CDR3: ASSGTSVYNEQF
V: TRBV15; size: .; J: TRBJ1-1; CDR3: ATSRPRDGSEAF
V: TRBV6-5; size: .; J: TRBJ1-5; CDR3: ASWGGYNQPQH
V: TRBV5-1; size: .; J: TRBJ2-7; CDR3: ASSLGSGLSYEQY
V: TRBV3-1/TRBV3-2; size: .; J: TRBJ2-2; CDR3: ASSQGARDTGELF
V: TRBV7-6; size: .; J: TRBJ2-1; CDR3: ASSLGRAGGEQF
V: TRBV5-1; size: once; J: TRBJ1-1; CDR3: ASSLEGTDLNTEAF
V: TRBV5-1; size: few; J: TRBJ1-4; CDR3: ASSPVGTHGQGEKLF
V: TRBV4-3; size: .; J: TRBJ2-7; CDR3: ASSQDMDIEYEQY
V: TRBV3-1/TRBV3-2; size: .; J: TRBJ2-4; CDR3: ASSQDSRGEGNIQY
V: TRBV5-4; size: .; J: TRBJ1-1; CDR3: ASSPARTVTEAF
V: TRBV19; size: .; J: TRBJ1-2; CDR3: ASSIGALTSGYT
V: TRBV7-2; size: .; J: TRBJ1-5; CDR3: ASSFRQGNQPQH
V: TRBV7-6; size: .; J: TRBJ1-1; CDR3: ASSLQLLGDTEAF
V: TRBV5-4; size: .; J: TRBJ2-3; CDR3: ASNPTAGGGDTQY